This TCR beta chain appears in the sequencing data of a study of T-cell reconstitution after alpha-beta-depleted transplantation in children. This CDR3 is built from 15 residues. Trimming left V 1 base short and J 3 bases short, with 11 bases between. Germline V lookup: CDR1 SEHNR, CDR2 FQNEAQ (reference sequence). The TCRbeta library was prepared with unique molecular identifiers. TCRdb recomputed calls from the PCR reads with MiXCR, one row per CDR3 protein. The table records hundreds of thousands of distinct CDR3 sequences, 16% of them present only once. Here the sequenced sample was PBMCs from the stem cell graft donor, taken from the stem cell graft. The rearrangement uses TRBV7-9 and TRBJ2-3; D assignment may be TRBD1 or TRBD2 (5 bases each). This clonotype was obtained from a human donor who donated a stem cell graft to a child with acute myeloid leukemia. CDR3 protein: CASSLGGVETDTQYF. The CDR3 DNA sequence: TGTGCCAGCAGCTTAGGAGGGGTAGAGACAGATACGCAGTATTTT.